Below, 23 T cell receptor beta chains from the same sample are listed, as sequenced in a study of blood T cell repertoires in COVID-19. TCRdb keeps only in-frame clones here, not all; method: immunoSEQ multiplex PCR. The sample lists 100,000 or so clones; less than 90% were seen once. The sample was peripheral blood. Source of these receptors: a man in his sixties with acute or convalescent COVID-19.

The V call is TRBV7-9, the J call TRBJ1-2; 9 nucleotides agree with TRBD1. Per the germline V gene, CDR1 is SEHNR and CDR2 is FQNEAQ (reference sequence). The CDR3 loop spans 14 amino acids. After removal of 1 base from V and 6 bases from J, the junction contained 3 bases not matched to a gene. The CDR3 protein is CASSLDWDRDGYTF. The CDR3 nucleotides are TGTGCCAGCAGCTTAGACTGGGACAGGGATGGCTACACCTTC.

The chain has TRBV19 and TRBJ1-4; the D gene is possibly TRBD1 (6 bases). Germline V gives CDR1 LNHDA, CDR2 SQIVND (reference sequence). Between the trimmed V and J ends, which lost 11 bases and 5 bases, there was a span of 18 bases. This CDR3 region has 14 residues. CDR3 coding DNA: TGTGCCGCCGGGTCCGGACAGCCAAATGAAAAACTGTTTTTT. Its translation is CAAGSGQPNEKLFF.

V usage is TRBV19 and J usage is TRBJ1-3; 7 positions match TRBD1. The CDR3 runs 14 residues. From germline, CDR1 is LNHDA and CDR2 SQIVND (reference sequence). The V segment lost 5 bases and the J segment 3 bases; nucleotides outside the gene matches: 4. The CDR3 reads CASSAGQVGNTIYF. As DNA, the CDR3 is TGTGCCAGTAGTGCCGGACAGGTTGGAAACACCATATATTTT.

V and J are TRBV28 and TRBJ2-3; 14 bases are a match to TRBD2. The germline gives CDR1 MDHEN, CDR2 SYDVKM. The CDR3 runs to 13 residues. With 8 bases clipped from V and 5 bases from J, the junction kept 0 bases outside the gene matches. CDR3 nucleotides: TGTGCCAGCGGGACTAGCGGGAGAGATACGCAGTATTTT. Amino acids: CASGTSGRDTQYF.

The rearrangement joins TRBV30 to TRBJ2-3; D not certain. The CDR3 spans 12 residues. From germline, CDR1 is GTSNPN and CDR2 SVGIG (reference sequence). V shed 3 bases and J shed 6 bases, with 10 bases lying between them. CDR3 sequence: CAWRVLRDTQYF. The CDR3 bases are TGTGCCTGGAGGGTTCTGAGGGATACGCAGTATTTT.

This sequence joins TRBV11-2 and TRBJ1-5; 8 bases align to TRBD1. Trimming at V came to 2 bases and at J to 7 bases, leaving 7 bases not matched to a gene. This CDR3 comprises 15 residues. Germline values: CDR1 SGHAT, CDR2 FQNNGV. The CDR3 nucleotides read TGTGCCAGCAGCTTACTCAGGGGGCAGGACCAGCCCCAGCATTTT. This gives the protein CASSLLRGQDQPQHF.

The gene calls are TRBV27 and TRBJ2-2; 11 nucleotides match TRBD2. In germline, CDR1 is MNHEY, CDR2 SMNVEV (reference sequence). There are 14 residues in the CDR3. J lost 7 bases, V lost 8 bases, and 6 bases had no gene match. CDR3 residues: CASRTLAGDGELFF. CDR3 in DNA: TGTGCCAGCCGAACACTAGCGGGAGACGGGGAGCTGTTTTTT.

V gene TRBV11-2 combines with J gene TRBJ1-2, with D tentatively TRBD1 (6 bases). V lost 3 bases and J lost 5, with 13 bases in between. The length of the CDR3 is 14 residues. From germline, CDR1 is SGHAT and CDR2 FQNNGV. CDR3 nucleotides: TGTGCCAGCAGCTTCAGGGGAGGGCTATATGGCTACACCTTC. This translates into CASSFRGGLYGYTF.

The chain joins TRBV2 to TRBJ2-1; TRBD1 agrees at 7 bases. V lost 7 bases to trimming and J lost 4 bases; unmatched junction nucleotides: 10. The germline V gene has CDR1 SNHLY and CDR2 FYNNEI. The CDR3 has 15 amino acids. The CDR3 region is CASKKGTVSYNEQFF. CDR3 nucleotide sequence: TGTGCCAGCAAAAAAGGGACAGTTTCTTACAATGAGCAGTTCTTC. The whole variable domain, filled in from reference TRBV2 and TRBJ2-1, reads EPEVTQTPSHQVTQMGQEVILRCVPISNHLYFYWYRQILGQKVEFLVSFYNNEISEKSEIFDDQFSVERPDGSNFTLKIRSTKLEDSAMYFCASKKGTVSYNEQFFGPGTRLTVL.

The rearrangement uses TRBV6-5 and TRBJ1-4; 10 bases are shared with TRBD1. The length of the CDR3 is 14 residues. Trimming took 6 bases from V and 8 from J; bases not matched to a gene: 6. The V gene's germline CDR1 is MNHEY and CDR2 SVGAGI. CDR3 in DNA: TGTGCCAGCAGCCCGGGACAGGGGTTAGAAAAACTGTTTTTT. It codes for CASSPGQGLEKLFF.

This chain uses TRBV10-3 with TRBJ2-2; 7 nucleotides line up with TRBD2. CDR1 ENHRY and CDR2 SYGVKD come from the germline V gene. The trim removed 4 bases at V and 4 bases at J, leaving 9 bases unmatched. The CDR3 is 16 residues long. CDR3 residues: CAISGLGGRTTGELFF. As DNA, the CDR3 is TGTGCCATCAGTGGCTTAGGCGGGAGAACCACCGGGGAGCTGTTTTTT.

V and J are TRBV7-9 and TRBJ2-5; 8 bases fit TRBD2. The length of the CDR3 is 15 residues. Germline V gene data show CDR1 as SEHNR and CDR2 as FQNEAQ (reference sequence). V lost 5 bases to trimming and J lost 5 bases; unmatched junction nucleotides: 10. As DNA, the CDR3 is TGTGCCAGCAGCCTACCACCGGCGGGGGGCGAGACCCAGTACTTC. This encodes CASSLPPAGGETQYF.

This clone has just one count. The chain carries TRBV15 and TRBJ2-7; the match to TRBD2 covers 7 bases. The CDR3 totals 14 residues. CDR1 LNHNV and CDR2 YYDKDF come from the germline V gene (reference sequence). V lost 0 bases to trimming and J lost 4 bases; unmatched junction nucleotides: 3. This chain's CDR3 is CATSREGGSYEQYF. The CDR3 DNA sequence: TGTGCCACCAGCAGAGAGGGGGGGAGTTACGAGCAGTACTTC.

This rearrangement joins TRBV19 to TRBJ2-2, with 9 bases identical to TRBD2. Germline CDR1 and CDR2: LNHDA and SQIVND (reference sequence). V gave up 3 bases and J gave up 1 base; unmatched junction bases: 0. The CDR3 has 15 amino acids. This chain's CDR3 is CASSMTSGNTGELFF. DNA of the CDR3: TGTGCCAGTAGTATGACTAGCGGGAACACCGGGGAGCTGTTTTTT.

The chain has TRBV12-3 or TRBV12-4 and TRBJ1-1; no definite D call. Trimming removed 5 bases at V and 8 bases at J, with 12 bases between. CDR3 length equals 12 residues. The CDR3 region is CASSPVSVEAFF. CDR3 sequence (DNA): TGTGCCAGCAGTCCTGTTAGCGTCGAAGCTTTCTTT.

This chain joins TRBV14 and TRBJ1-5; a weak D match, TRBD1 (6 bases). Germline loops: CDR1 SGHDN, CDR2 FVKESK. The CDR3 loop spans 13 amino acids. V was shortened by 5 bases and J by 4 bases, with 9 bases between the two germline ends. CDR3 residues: CASSKRGNQPQHF. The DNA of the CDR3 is TGTGCCAGCAGCAAAAGGGGGAATCAGCCCCAGCATTTT. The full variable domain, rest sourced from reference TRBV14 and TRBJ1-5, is EAGVTQFPSHSVIEKGQTVTLRCDPISGHDNLYWYRRVMGKEIKFLLHFVKESKQDESGMPNNRFLAERTGGTYSTLKVQPAELEDSGVYFCASSKRGNQPQHFGDGTRLSIL.

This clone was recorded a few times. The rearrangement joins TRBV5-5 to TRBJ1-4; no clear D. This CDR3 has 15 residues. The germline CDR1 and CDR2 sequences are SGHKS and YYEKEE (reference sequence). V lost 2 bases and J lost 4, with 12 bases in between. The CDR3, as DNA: TGTGCCAGCAGCTTCCTTCCAGGACTTAATGAAAAACTGTTTTTT. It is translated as CASSFLPGLNEKLFF.

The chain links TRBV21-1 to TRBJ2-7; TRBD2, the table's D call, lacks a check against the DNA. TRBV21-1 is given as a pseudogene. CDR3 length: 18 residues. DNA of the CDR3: TGTGCCAGCAGCAAAGTCCCCGGGACTAGCGGTATTACCTACGAGCAGTACTTC. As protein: CASSKVPGTSGITYEQYF.

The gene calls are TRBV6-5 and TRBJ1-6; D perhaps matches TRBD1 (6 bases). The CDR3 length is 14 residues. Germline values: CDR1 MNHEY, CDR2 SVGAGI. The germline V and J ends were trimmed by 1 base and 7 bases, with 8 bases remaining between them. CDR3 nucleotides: TGTGCCAGCAGTTACTGGACAGAAAATTCACCCCTCCACTTT. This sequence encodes CASSYWTENSPLHF.

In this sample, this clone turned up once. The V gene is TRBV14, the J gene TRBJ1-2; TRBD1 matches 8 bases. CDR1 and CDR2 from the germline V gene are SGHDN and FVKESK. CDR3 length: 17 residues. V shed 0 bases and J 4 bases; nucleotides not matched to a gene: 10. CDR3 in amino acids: CASSQDRGPGQAYGYTF. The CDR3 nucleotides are TGTGCCAGCAGCCAAGATCGTGGGCCGGGACAGGCCTATGGCTACACCTTC.

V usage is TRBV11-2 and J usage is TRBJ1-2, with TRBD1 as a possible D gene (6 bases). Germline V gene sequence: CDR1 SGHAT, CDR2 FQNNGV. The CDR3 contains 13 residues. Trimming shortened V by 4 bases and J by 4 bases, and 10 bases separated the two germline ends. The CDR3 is CASSSTGAYGYTF. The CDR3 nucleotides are TGTGCCAGCAGCTCGACAGGTGCCTATGGCTACACCTTC.

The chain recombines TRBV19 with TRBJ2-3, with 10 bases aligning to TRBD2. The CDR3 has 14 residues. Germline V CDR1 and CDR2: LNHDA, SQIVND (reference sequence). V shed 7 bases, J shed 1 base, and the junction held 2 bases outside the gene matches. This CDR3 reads CASTTSGGTDTQYF. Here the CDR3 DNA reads TGTGCCAGTACCACTAGCGGGGGCACAGATACGCAGTATTTT.

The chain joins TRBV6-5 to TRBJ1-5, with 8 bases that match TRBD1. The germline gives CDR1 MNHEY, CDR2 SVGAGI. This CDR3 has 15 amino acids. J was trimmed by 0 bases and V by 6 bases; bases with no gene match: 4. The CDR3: CASSTGGYSNQPQHF. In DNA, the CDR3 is TGTGCCAGCAGCACAGGGGGTTATAGCAATCAGCCCCAGCATTTT.